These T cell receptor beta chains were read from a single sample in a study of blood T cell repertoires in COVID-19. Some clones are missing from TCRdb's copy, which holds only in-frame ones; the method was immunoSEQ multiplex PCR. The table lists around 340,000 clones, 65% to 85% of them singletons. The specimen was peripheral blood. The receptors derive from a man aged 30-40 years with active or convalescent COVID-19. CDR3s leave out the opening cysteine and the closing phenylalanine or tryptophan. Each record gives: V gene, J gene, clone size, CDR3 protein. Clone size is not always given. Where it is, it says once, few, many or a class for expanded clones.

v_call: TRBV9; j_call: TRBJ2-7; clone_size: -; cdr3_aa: ASSVDPTPTGSYEQY
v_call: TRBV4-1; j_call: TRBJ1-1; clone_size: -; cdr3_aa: ASSQTGLTEAF
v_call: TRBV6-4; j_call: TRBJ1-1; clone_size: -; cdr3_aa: ASSRPGLLRQAF
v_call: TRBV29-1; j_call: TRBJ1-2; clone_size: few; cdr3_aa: SVGGEGYT
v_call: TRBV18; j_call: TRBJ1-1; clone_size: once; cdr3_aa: ASSLQGPNTEAF
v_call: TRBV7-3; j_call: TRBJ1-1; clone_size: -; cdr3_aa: ASSLGQGNTEAF
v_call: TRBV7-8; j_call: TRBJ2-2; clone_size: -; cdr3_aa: ASSFLVSQNTGELF
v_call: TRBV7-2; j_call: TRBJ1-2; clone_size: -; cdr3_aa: ASSLVGGGAGTSYGYT
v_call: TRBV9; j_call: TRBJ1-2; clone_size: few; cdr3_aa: ASSVQGIGYGYT
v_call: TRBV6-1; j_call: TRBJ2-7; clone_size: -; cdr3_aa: ASSESGRGYGYEQY
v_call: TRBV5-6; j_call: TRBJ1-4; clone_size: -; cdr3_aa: ASSFYRRNEKLF
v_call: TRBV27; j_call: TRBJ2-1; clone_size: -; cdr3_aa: ASSLSGSGRAGDEQF
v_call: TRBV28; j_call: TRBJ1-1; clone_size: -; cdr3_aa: ASSLGGMNTEAF
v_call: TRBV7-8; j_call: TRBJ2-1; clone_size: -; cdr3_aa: ASSSGQGSWYF
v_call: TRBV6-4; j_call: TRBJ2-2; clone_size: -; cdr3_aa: ASSARGTNTGELF
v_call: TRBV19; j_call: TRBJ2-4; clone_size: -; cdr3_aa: ASSLDRDAY
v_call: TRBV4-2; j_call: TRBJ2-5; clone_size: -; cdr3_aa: ASSQDPDRGEETQY
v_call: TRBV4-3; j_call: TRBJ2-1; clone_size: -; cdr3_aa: ASSRSGIGQF
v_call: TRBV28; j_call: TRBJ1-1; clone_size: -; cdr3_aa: ASSLVQGNTEAF
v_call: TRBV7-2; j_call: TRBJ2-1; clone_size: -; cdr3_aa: ASSLGTSGYNEQF
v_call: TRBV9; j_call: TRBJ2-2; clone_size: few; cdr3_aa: ASSVGGGRGTGELF
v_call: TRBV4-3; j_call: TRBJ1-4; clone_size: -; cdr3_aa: ASSRERDATNEKLF
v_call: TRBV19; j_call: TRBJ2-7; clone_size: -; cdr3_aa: ASSYGDYEQY
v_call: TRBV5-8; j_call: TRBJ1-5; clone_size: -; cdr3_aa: ASSHGLQGQPQH
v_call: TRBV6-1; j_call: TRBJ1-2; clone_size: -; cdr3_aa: ASSEVLGSYGYT
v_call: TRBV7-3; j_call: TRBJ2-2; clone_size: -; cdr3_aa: ASSLQASAGELF
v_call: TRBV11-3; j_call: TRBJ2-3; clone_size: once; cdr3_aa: ASSRTGFGDTQY
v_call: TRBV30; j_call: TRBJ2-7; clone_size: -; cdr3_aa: AWSRGGDYEQY
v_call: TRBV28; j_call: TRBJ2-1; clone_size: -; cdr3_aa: ASSLYNNEQF
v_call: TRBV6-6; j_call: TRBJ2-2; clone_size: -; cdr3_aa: ASNPAGGYFGELF
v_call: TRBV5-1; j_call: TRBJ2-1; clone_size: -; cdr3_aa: ASSLNNEQF
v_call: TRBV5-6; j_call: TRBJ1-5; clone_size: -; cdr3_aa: ASSFGWDSYSNQPQH
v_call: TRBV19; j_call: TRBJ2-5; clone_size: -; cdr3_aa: ASSQAKTGKETQY
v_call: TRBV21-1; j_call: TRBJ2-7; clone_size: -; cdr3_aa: ASSKAEVGRREQY
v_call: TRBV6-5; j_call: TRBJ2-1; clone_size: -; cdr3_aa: ASSSTSAYNEQF
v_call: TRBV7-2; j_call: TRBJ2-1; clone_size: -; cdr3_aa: ASSVTSGRAYNEQF
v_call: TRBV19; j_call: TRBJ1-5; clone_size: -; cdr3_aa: ASTPGRRGNQPQH
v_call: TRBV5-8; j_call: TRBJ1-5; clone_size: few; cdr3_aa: ASSLEQVNQPQH
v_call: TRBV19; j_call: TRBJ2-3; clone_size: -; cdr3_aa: ASSMAADTQY
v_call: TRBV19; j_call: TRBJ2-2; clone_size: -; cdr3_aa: ASSINRNTGELF
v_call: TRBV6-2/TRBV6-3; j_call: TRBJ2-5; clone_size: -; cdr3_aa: ASSRRQVGETQY
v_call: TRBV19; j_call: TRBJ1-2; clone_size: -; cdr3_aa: ASSWEGNYGYT
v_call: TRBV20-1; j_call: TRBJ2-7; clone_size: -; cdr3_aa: SASPMSDEQY
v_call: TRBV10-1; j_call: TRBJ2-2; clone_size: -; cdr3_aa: ASRVAVYGELF
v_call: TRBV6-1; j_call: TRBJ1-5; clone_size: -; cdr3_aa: ASSERRNQPQH
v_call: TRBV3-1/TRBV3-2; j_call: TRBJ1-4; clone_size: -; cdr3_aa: ASSQDLTPGVEDEKLF
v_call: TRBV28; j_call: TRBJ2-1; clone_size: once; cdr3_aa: ASSSEADSYNEQF
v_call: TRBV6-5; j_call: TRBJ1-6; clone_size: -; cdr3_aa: ASSYSEGADSPLH
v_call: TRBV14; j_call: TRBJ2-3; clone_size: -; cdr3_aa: ASSLGDTQY
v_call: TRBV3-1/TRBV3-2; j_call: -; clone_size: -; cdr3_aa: ASSLGTGSLEQY
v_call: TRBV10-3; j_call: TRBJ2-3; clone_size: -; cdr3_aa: AISEELPGTDTQY
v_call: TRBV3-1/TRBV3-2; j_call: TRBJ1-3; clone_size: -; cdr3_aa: ASSQGGSGNTIY
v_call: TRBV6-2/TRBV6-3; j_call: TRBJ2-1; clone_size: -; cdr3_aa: ASSDRGTYNEQF
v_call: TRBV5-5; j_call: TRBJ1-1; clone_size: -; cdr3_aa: ASSLTGLNTEAF
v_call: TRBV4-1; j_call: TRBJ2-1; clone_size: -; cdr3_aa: ASSQDRLANEQF
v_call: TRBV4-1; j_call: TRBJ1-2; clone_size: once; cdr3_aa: ASSQVDRGLGGYT